Listed below are T cell receptor beta chains from one sample, sequenced in a study of shared clonotypes between healthy human individuals. Measured with immunoSEQ multiplex PCR; TCRdb has only the in-frame clones, and not every one. This table has 470,000 or so clones, around four fifths appearing once. The material sequenced was PBMCs. The receptor source for this set is a middle-aged woman in good health. Some clones in this sample may be carry-over from other donors' samples. Each CDR3 is given with its conserved first and last residue. The order of the fields is CDR3 protein, CDR3 DNA, D gene, J gene, clone size, V gene. The D gene is left open where the match is weak. Only part of the rows carry a size: once, few, many, or a class if the clone is expanded.

CDR3aa: CASSLQTVGTEQFF
CDR3nt: TGTGCCAGCAGTCTACAGACAGTTGGGACTGAGCAGTTCTTC
d_gene: -
j_gene: TRBJ2-1
abundance: -
v_gene: TRBV28

CDR3aa: CAWSILRGTEAFF
CDR3nt: TGTGCCTGGAGTATCCTAAGGGGAACTGAAGCTTTCTTT
d_gene: -
j_gene: TRBJ1-1
abundance: -
v_gene: TRBV30

CDR3aa: CASSLSPQLAGNTIYF
CDR3nt: TGTGCCAGCAGTTTGTCTCCCCAGCTGGCGGGAAACACCATATATTTT
d_gene: -
j_gene: TRBJ1-3
abundance: once
v_gene: TRBV27

CDR3aa: CASSNRGDEKLFF
CDR3nt: TGTGCCAGTAGTAACCGGGGGGATGAAAAACTGTTTTTT
d_gene: -
j_gene: TRBJ1-4
abundance: -
v_gene: TRBV19

CDR3aa: CASSFGGQPQHF
CDR3nt: TGTGCCAGCAGCTTCGGGGGGCAGCCCCAGCATTTT
d_gene: -
j_gene: TRBJ1-5
abundance: -
v_gene: TRBV7-8

CDR3aa: CASSPSSGFNEKLFF
CDR3nt: TGTGCCAGCTCACCATCGAGTGGGTTTAATGAAAAACTGTTTTTT
d_gene: -
j_gene: TRBJ1-4
abundance: -
v_gene: TRBV18

CDR3aa: CASSLSAGGGDEQYF
CDR3nt: TGTGCCAGCAGTCTCTCGGCGGGGGGAGGAGACGAGCAGTACTTC
d_gene: TRBD2
j_gene: TRBJ2-7
abundance: -
v_gene: TRBV5-4

CDR3aa: CASSKARQDQETQYF
CDR3nt: TGTGCCAGCAGCAAAGCGCGTCAAGATCAAGAGACCCAGTACTTC
d_gene: -
j_gene: TRBJ2-5
abundance: once
v_gene: TRBV21-1

CDR3aa: CASSYREDAQYF
CDR3nt: TGTGCCAGCAGTTACAGGGAGGATGCGCAGTATTTT
d_gene: -
j_gene: TRBJ2-3
abundance: -
v_gene: TRBV6-6

CDR3aa: CASSLEQGNGGKTQYF
CDR3nt: TGTGCCAGCAGCTTAGAACAGGGAAATGGTGGTAAGACCCAGTACTTC
d_gene: -
j_gene: TRBJ2-5
abundance: -
v_gene: TRBV7-9

CDR3aa: CASSPRDRAYGYTF
CDR3nt: TGTGCCAGCAGCCCAAGGGACAGAGCATATGGCTACACCTTC
d_gene: TRBD1
j_gene: TRBJ1-2
abundance: -
v_gene: TRBV7-8

CDR3aa: CASREGTRTDTQYF
CDR3nt: TGTGCCAGTAGGGAAGGGACCCGCACAGATACGCAGTATTTT
d_gene: -
j_gene: TRBJ2-3
abundance: few
v_gene: TRBV6-6

CDR3aa: CASRDTSTDTQYF
CDR3nt: TGCGCCAGCAGAGATACTAGCACAGATACGCAGTATTTT
d_gene: -
j_gene: TRBJ2-3
abundance: -
v_gene: TRBV10-2

CDR3aa: CASFTWLETQYF
CDR3nt: TGTGCCAGCTTTACTTGGCTAGAGACCCAGTACTTC
d_gene: -
j_gene: TRBJ2-5
abundance: few
v_gene: TRBV7-8

CDR3aa: CAWKGIAGDTQYF
CDR3nt: TGTGCCTGGAAAGGAATAGCAGGAGATACGCAGTATTTT
d_gene: -
j_gene: TRBJ2-3
abundance: -
v_gene: TRBV30

CDR3aa: CATSRIQGALMNTEAFF
CDR3nt: TGTGCCACCAGCAGAATACAGGGGGCTTTGATGAACACTGAAGCTTTCTTT
d_gene: TRBD1
j_gene: TRBJ1-1
abundance: few
v_gene: TRBV15